A single sample gave rise to the 6 T cell receptor beta chains below, sequenced in a study of blood T cell repertoires in COVID-19. Measured with immunoSEQ multiplex PCR; TCRdb has only the in-frame clones, and not every one. The sample has roughly 200,000 clones; 70% to 90% are singletons. The sequenced sample consisted of peripheral blood. The receptor set was obtained from a man aged 60-69 years with acute or convalescent COVID-19.

V and J are TRBV7-2 and TRBJ1-6; the match to TRBD1 covers 7 bases. The CDR3 contains 14 residues. Germline lookup yields CDR1 SGHTA and CDR2 FQGNSA. The V segment lost 1 base and the J segment 10 bases; nucleotides outside the gene matches: 4. CDR3 residues: CASSLGQGGSPLHF. The CDR3 DNA is TGTGCCAGCAGCTTAGGGCAGGGGGGATCACCCCTCCACTTT.

The chain has TRBV4-1 and TRBJ2-1, with 7 bases identical to TRBD1. CDR1 MGHRA and CDR2 YSYEKL come from the germline V gene. CDR3 length: 14 residues. V was clipped by 5 bases and J by 5 bases; unmatched bases: 6. The CDR3 spells CASSSQDRNNEQFF. CDR3 nucleotide sequence: TGCGCCAGCAGCTCACAGGACAGGAACAATGAGCAGTTCTTC.

The chain employs TRBV7-3 and TRBJ2-1, with D maybe TRBD2 (5 bases). Looked up from germline, CDR1 is SGHTA and CDR2 is FQGTGA. The length of the CDR3 is 14 residues. The V end lost 5 bases, the J end lost 9 bases, and 17 bases lay between the germline ends. The chain's CDR3 is CASSPRGSIGEQFF. The CDR3 nucleotides are TGTGCCAGCAGCCCACGAGGGAGCATAGGTGAGCAGTTCTTC.

The V gene is TRBV24-1, the J gene TRBJ2-1; D perhaps matches TRBD1 (6 bases). Per germline, CDR1 KGHDR and CDR2 SFDVKD. V gave up 4 bases and J gave up 6 bases, with 12 bases separating them. The CDR3 sequence is 14 residues long. The CDR3 DNA reads as TGTGCCACCAGTGACGGACTGGGGGCCAATGAGCAGTTCTTC. It is translated as CATSDGLGANEQFF.

The rearrangement joins TRBV6-5 to TRBJ2-2; perhaps TRBD2 as D (5 bases). There are 15 residues in the CDR3. Trimming removed 5 bases at V and 8 bases at J, with 18 bases between. Germline CDR1 is MNHEY and CDR2 is SVGAGI. The CDR3 nucleotides are TGTGCCAGCAGTCCCAGAGTGGTGGGAGCAGGGGAGCTGTTTTTT. Protein sequence: CASSPRVVGAGELFF.

This clone was recorded once. Other nucleotide sequences in the sample specify the same CDR3. The J gene is TRBJ2-3, the V gene TRBV5-1, with 11 bases fitting TRBD2. The V and J ends lost 4 bases and 6 bases, in that order; junction bases with no gene match: 10. The germline CDR1 and CDR2 sequences are SGHRS and YFSETQ. The CDR3 sequence is 16 residues long. CDR3 protein: CASSPGLAGGRDTQYF. CDR3 nucleotides: TGCGCCAGCAGCCCCGGGCTAGCGGGAGGCCGGGATACGCAGTATTTT.